Presented here are 11 T cell receptor beta chains from one specimen sequenced in a study of shared clonotypes between healthy human individuals. Terminally differentiated effector memory CD45RA+ cells were excluded by CCR7 positive selection of CD45RO-negative cells. This table comes from immunoSEQ multiplex PCR, and its TCRdb copy is limited to in-frame clones, with some not included. The table has about 800,000 clones, around 96% seen once. The sample was naive CD8+ T cells sorted from blood. The receptors come from a man in his thirties or forties in good health.

The V and J genes are TRBV27 and TRBJ2-7; a possible D gene is TRBD1 (5 bases). Deletions cut 2 bases from V and 2 bases from J, with 13 bases between. Germline values: CDR1 MNHEY, CDR2 SMNVEV (reference sequence). The CDR3 has 15 amino acids. The CDR3 nucleotides read TGTGCCAGCAGTTTACGCAGACAGCTACCCTACGAGCAGTACTTC. Translating it yields CASSLRRQLPYEQYF.

The CDR3 bases are TGTGCCAGCAGCTCTGGGGGGCGAGATGGCTACACCTTC. It is translated as CASSSGGRDGYTF. The V gene is TRBV28, the J gene TRBJ1-2, with TRBD1 as a possible D gene (6 bases). The V gene lost 6 bases and the J gene lost 6 bases, with 14 bases spanning the gap. Germline assignment: CDR1 MDHEN and CDR2 SYDVKM. The CDR3 extends over 13 amino acids.

The J gene is TRBJ2-7, the V gene TRBV7-9; D perhaps matches TRBD1 (5 bases). The V end lost 5 bases, the J end lost 4 bases, and 18 bases lay between the germline ends. CDR3 length: 15 amino acids. Germline V CDR1 and CDR2: SEHNR, FQNEAQ (reference sequence). The CDR3 DNA reads TGTGCCAGCAGCCCCCGCGACAGAAATGAATACGAGCAGTACTTC. Translating it yields CASSPRDRNEYEQYF. The full variable domain, its missing parts supplied by reference TRBV7-9 and TRBJ2-7, is DTGVSQNPRHKITKRGQNVTFRCDPISEHNRLYWYRQTLGQGPEFLTYFQNEAQLEKSRLLSDRFSAERPKGSFSTLEIQRTEQGDSAMYLCASSPRDRNEYEQYFGPGTRLTVT.

The CDR3 here is CASDAAGGGEQYF. In nucleotides, the CDR3 is TGTGCCAGCGATGCGGCGGGAGGTGGCGAGCAGTACTTC. The chain uses TRBV27 and TRBJ2-7; TRBD2 matches 8 bases. V lost 8 bases to trimming and J lost 6 bases; unmatched junction nucleotides: 9. The CDR3 extends over 13 amino acids. Germline V lookup: CDR1 MNHEY, CDR2 SMNVEV (reference sequence).

The CDR3 region has the DNA TGCAGCGCTATCCCGACAGGAGTCGAGACCTACGAGCAGTACTTC. It encodes CSAIPTGVETYEQYF. V and J are TRBV29-1 and TRBJ2-7, with a weak D call TRBD1 (6 bases). The CDR3 has 15 residues. Germline V lookup: CDR1 SQVTM, CDR2 ANQGSEA. V lost 7 bases and J lost 2, with 21 bases in between.

The chain's CDR3 is CASSTDRESSYEQYF. The CDR3 region has the DNA TGTGCCAGCAGCACGGACAGGGAGAGCTCCTACGAGCAGTACTTC. The chain is built from TRBV6-1 and TRBJ2-7, with TRBD1 matching 8 bases. The CDR3 runs to 15 residues. V trimming: 6 bases; J trimming: 0 bases; junction bases outside the gene matches: 7. Germline V gene lookup returns CDR1 MNHNS and CDR2 SASEGT.

The V and J genes are TRBV29-1 and TRBJ1-1, with a weak D call TRBD1 (5 bases). The V and J ends lost 4 bases and 1 base respectively, with 13 bases between them. CDR1 is SQVTM, CDR2 ANQGSEA, per germline. The CDR3 sequence is 14 residues long. The CDR3 region is CSVGGGWGNTEAFF. The CDR3 DNA is TGCAGCGTTGGCGGGGGTTGGGGGAACACTGAAGCTTTCTTT.

The chain has TRBV2 and TRBJ2-2, with a possible D match to TRBD2 (5 bases). The V end was cut by 2 bases, the J end by 4 bases, with 8 bases between. Germline values: CDR1 SNHLY, CDR2 FYNNEI. The CDR3 loop spans 14 amino acids. The CDR3 reads CASSESTTTGELFF. The CDR3 coding sequence is TGTGCCAGCAGTGAATCGACTACCACCGGGGAGCTGTTTTTT.

The chain recombines TRBV11-3 with TRBJ2-3; 9 bases match TRBD2. Per the germline V gene, CDR1 is SGHNT and CDR2 is YENEEA. CDR3 length: 14 residues. J lost 1 base, V lost 5 bases, and 1 base had no gene match. The CDR3 DNA follows: TGTGCCAGCAGCGCGGGAGGGGGCACAGATACGCAGTATTTT. Protein: CASSAGGGTDTQYF.

The genes are TRBV6-5 and TRBJ1-1; 7 bases map to TRBD1. The CDR3 consists of 15 residues. Germline CDR1 MNHEY, CDR2 SVGAGI. The V gene end was trimmed by 0 bases and the J gene end by 0 bases; junction bases not matched to a gene: 1. CDR3 in amino acids: CASSYSDRLNTEAFF. As DNA, the CDR3 is TGTGCCAGCAGTTACTCGGACAGGCTGAACACTGAAGCTTTCTTT.

V and J are TRBV28 and TRBJ1-2; the D is unclear. Germline V gives CDR1 MDHEN, CDR2 SYDVKM. Trimming removed 5 bases at V and 8 bases at J, with 18 bases between. The CDR3 loop spans 14 amino acids. The CDR3 protein is CASSLLQDSGGYTF. CDR3 coding DNA: TGTGCCAGCAGTCTCCTCCAGGATTCCGGGGGCTACACCTTC.